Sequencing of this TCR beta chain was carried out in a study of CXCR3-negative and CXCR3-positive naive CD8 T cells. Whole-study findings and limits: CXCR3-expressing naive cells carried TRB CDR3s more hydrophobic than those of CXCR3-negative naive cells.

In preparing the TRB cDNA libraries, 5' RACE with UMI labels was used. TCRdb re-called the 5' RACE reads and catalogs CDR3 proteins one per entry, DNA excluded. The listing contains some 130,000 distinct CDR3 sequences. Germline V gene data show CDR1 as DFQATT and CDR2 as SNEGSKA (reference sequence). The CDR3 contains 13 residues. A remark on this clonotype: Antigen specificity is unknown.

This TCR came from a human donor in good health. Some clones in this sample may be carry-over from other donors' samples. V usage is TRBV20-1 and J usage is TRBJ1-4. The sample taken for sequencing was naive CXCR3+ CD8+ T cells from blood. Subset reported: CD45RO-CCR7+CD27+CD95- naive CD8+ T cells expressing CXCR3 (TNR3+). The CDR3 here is CSASSTDNEKLFF.